This passage covers 27 T cell receptor beta chains from one sample sequenced in a study of blood T cell repertoires in COVID-19. Method: immunoSEQ multiplex PCR; TCRdb's copy keeps in-frame clones and lacks some. The table records about 130,000 clones, around 89% of them present only once. Sequenced input: peripheral blood. These receptors came from a man aged 50 to 60 with acute or convalescent COVID-19.

A single count supports this clone. The chain joins TRBV5-6 to TRBJ1-1; D is unclear. Germline CDR1 reads SGHDT; CDR2 reads YYEEEE. CDR3 size: 15 residues. Trimming pared 3 bases from V and 0 bases from J, leaving 12 bases between. The CDR3: CASSSLLVLNTEAFF. DNA for the CDR3: TGTGCCAGCAGCTCACTACTAGTCTTGAACACTGAAGCTTTCTTT.

The rearrangement uses TRBV7-2 and TRBJ2-2; the D gene is possibly TRBD2 (6 bases). CDR1 is SGHTA and CDR2 is FQGNSA in the germline V gene. The CDR3 is 16 residues long. With 5 bases removed from V and 6 bases from J, the gap between germline ends came to 19 bases. CDR3 loop: CASSRDLGSSAGELFF. Written as DNA, the CDR3 is TGTGCCAGCAGCCGGGACTTGGGGTCGAGCGCCGGGGAGCTGTTTTTT.

The chain uses TRBV5-1 and TRBJ1-1; 7 positions match TRBD1. The V gene end was trimmed by 4 bases and the J gene end by 6 bases; junction bases not matched to a gene: 0. CDR3 size: 11 residues. The germline V gene has CDR1 SGHRS and CDR2 YFSETQ. The CDR3: CASSQGAEAFF. In DNA form, the CDR3 reads TGCGCCAGCAGCCAGGGGGCTGAAGCTTTCTTT.

J is TRBJ1-6 and V is TRBV28; D is uncertain. Trimming stripped 4 bases from V and 6 bases from J, with 13 bases between. Germline V gene sequence: CDR1 MDHEN, CDR2 SYDVKM. The CDR3 extends over 15 amino acids. The CDR3 is CASSSAGFLNSPLHF. The CDR3 DNA follows: TGTGCCAGCAGTTCCGCCGGGTTCCTTAATTCACCCCTCCACTTT.

The chain couples TRBV27 to TRBJ1-6, with 10 bases identical to TRBD1. Unmatched junction bases numbered 4, after V lost 6 bases and J lost 8 bases. The CDR3 is made up of 14 amino acids. The germline V gene encodes CDR1 MNHEY and CDR2 SMNVEV (reference sequence). The CDR3 here is CASSRTGGDSPLHF. The DNA of the CDR3 is TGTGCCAGCAGCAGGACAGGGGGAGATTCACCCCTCCACTTT.

The J gene is TRBJ2-7, the V gene TRBV19; 13 bases match TRBD2. In germline, CDR1 is LNHDA, CDR2 SQIVND (reference sequence). With 5 bases clipped from V and 2 bases from J, the junction kept 15 bases outside the gene matches. The CDR3 is 19 amino acids. The CDR3 DNA reads as TGTGCCAGTAGTGCTTGGACTAGCGGGAGCTTAAGGCCACCCTACGAGCAGTACTTC. This encodes CASSAWTSGSLRPPYEQYF.

The chain carries TRBV5-1 and TRBJ1-2; D gene unclear. The germline V gene has CDR1 SGHRS and CDR2 YFSETQ. The CDR3 extends over 14 amino acids. V dropped 0 bases and J dropped 0 bases, with 6 bases sitting between them. The CDR3 bases are TGCGCCAGCAGCTTGGTTTCGGCTAACTATGGCTACACCTTC. Its protein is CASSLVSANYGYTF. The variable domain in full, completed from reference TRBV5-1 and TRBJ1-2, reads KAGVTQTPRYLIKTRGQQVTLSCSPISGHRSVSWYQQTPGQGLQFLFEYFSETQRNKGNFPGRFSGRQFSNSRSEMNVSTLELGDSALYLCASSLVSANYGYTFGSGTRLTVV.

The chain recombines TRBV6-5 with TRBJ1-1, with 10 bases matching TRBD1. CDR3 length: 14 amino acids. V shed 6 bases and J 5 bases; nucleotides not matched to a gene: 6. The V gene's germline CDR1 is MNHEY and CDR2 SVGAGI. CDR3: CASSQTGGETEAFF. The CDR3 bases are TGTGCCAGCAGCCAGACAGGGGGCGAAACTGAAGCTTTCTTT.

This chain joins TRBV12-3 or TRBV12-4 and TRBJ2-7, with D perhaps matching TRBD2 (5 bases). The CDR3 runs 11 residues. V lost 4 bases and J 4 bases, leaving 5 bases between the germline ends. CDR3 sequence (DNA): TGTGCCAGCAGTTCGGGGTACGAGCAGTACTTC. The encoded protein is CASSSGYEQYF.

This chain connects TRBV18 to TRBJ2-7; TRBD1 agrees at 7 bases. From germline, CDR1 is KGHSH and CDR2 LQKENI. The length of the CDR3 is 16 residues. Germline trimming cut 5 bases from V and 1 base from J; bases unmatched to any gene: 11. The CDR3 region is CASSLRPVTGSYEQYF. CDR3 in DNA: TGTGCCAGCTCATTACGGCCGGTGACAGGGTCCTACGAGCAGTACTTC.

The rearrangement joins TRBV5-8 to TRBJ2-5; 8 bases map to TRBD1. In germline, CDR1 is SGHTS, CDR2 YDEGEE. V trimming: 5 bases; J trimming: 4 bases; junction bases outside the gene matches: 10. This CDR3 has 15 amino acids. The CDR3 nucleotides read TGTGCCAGCAGTTTGACCCGTACAGGGGGAGAGACCCAGTACTTC. Its protein product is CASSLTRTGGETQYF.

The chain combines TRBV29-1 with TRBJ1-5, with TRBD1 identical over 8 bases. V was clipped by 6 bases and J by 2 bases; unmatched bases: 6. Germline V gives CDR1 SQVTM, CDR2 ANQGSEA. CDR3 length: 14 residues. The CDR3 sequence: CSVATGGGNQPQHF. CDR3 DNA: TGCAGCGTCGCCACAGGGGGAGGCAATCAGCCCCAGCATTTT.

This chain's CDR3 is CASSSLGQGVQYF. The CDR3 bases are TGTGCCAGCAGTTCCCTAGGACAGGGAGTGCAGTACTTC. The chain couples TRBV28 to TRBJ2-7, with TRBD1 identical over 8 bases. Germline V lookup: CDR1 MDHEN, CDR2 SYDVKM. The CDR3 is 13 amino acids. The ends lost 4 bases at V and 9 bases at J; junction bases unmatched: 8.

The CDR3 DNA reads as TGTGCCAGCAGAAACAGGGGTAATGAAAAACTGTTTTTT. Translation: CASRNRGNEKLFF. The rearrangement joins TRBV3-1 (or the pseudogene TRBV3-2) to TRBJ1-4; 7 bases agree with TRBD1. The CDR3 is made up of 13 amino acids. Germline V gives CDR1 LGHDT, CDR2 YNNKEL (reference sequence). J lost 4 bases, V lost 6 bases, and 2 bases had no gene match.

The V call is TRBV7-8, the J call TRBJ1-5, with D unclear. This CDR3 has 12 amino acids. Germline V gene lookup returns CDR1 SGHVS and CDR2 FQNEAQ. V was pared by 3 bases and J by 7 bases, with 7 bases between. The CDR3 reads CASSFLRQPQHF. DNA of the CDR3: TGTGCCAGCAGCTTCCTCCGGCAGCCCCAGCATTTT.

V and J are TRBV6-6 and TRBJ2-7; TRBD2 is a possible D gene (6 bases). This CDR3 is 15 amino acids long. The germline CDR1 and CDR2 sequences are MNHNY and SVGAGI (reference sequence). V lost 0 bases and J 2 bases, leaving 11 bases between the germline ends. Written as DNA, the CDR3 is TGTGCCAGCAGTTACTCTGGCGGGGTCACCTACGAGCAGTACTTC. Translation: CASSYSGGVTYEQYF.

J is TRBJ2-1 and V is TRBV11-2; 7 bases are a match to TRBD1. The CDR3 has 14 amino acids. Germline loops: CDR1 SGHAT, CDR2 FQNNGV. V trimming: 4 bases; J trimming: 8 bases; junction bases outside the gene matches: 8. CDR3 nucleotides: TGTGCCAGCAGCTCCCGACAGGGCATCGATGAGCAGTTCTTC. Translation gives CASSSRQGIDEQFF.

V gene TRBV18 combines with J gene TRBJ1-5, with D perhaps TRBD1 (5 bases). Trimming stripped 4 bases from V and 2 bases from J, with 9 bases between. CDR1 and CDR2 from the germline V gene are KGHSH and LQKENI. The CDR3 consists of 14 residues. DNA of the CDR3: TGTGCCAGCTCACAAGGGGCGGGCAATCAGCCCCAGCATTTT. Its translation is CASSQGAGNQPQHF.

This clone has only one observation. V is TRBV18 and J is TRBJ1-2, with 11 bases identical to TRBD1. J gave up 6 bases and V 2 bases, and 5 bases lay outside the gene matches. Germline V gene lookup returns CDR1 KGHSH and CDR2 LQKENI. The CDR3 length is 15 residues. This CDR3 is CASSPWTGGIDGYTF. As DNA, the CDR3 is TGTGCCAGCTCACCATGGACAGGGGGCATTGATGGCTACACCTTC.

J is TRBJ1-4 and V is TRBV19; a weak D match, TRBD1 (6 bases). Trimming pared 1 base from V and 6 bases from J, leaving 12 bases between. CDR3 length: 15 residues. Germline-derived CDR1 and CDR2 are LNHDA and SQIVND (reference sequence). The CDR3 coding sequence is TGTGCCAGTAGTATAGGGTCCAGGGGTGATGAAAAACTGTTTTTT. It is translated as CASSIGSRGDEKLFF. Filled out from reference TRBV19 and TRBJ1-4, the complete variable domain reads DGGITQSPKYLFRKEGQNVTLSCEQNLNHDAMYWYRQDPGQGLRLIYYSQIVNDFQKGDIAEGYSVSREKKESFPLTVTSAQKNPTAFYLCASSIGSRGDEKLFFGSGTQLSVL.

This clone came up once. The chain recombines TRBV28 with TRBJ2-5; 12 bases map to TRBD2. CDR3 length equals 16 residues. With 2 bases clipped from V and 4 bases from J, the junction kept 5 bases outside the gene matches. Germline CDR1 and CDR2: MDHEN and SYDVKM. CDR3 sequence reads: CASSLQLAGGVETQYF. CDR3 nucleotide sequence: TGTGCCAGCAGTTTACAGCTAGCGGGAGGGGTAGAGACCCAGTACTTC.

This clone turned up a few times. The J gene is TRBJ1-1, the V gene TRBV5-6; D is possibly TRBD1 (6 bases). The CDR3 extends over 15 amino acids. The germline V gene encodes CDR1 SGHDT and CDR2 YYEEEE. The germline V and J ends were trimmed by 1 base and 3 bases, with 13 bases remaining between them. The CDR3 DNA is TGTGCCAGCAGCTTGAGGGGGGGTTTGGACACTGAAGCTTTCTTT. This sequence encodes CASSLRGGLDTEAFF.

The chain is built from TRBV5-8 and TRBJ2-7, with TRBD2 matching over 9 bases. V trimming: 3 bases; J trimming: 1 base; junction bases outside the gene matches: 5. Germline lookup yields CDR1 SGHTS and CDR2 YDEGEE. This CDR3 has 15 amino acids. The CDR3 sequence is CASSSLAGPSYEQYF. In nucleotides, the CDR3 is TGTGCCAGCAGCTCCCTAGCGGGGCCGTCCTACGAGCAGTACTTC.

The count of this clone is one. This chain uses TRBV13 with TRBJ1-2; 7 bases align to TRBD1. Germline trimming cut 1 base from V and 4 bases from J; bases unmatched to any gene: 3. Germline V gives CDR1 PRHDT, CDR2 FYEKMQ (reference sequence). The CDR3 loop spans 14 amino acids. The CDR3 DNA follows: TGTGCCAGCAGCTTAGAGGGGGCCCTCTATGGCTACACCTTC. Residues: CASSLEGALYGYTF. Full variable domain (rest looked up from reference TRBV13 and TRBJ1-2): AAGVIQSPRHLIKEKRETATLKCYPIPRHDTVYWYQQGPGQDPQFLISFYEKMQSDKGSIPDRFSAQQFSDYHSELNMSSLELGDSALYFCASSLEGALYGYTFGSGTRLTVV.

The rearrangement uses TRBV5-4 and TRBJ1-2, with 9 positions matching TRBD1. The CDR3 consists of 15 residues. Trimming at V came to 4 bases and at J to 0 bases, leaving 4 bases not matched to a gene. Germline values: CDR1 SGHNT, CDR2 YYREEE (reference sequence). The DNA of the CDR3 is TGTGCCAGCAGCCCTGGGACAGGGCCTAACTATGGCTACACCTTC. It specifies CASSPGTGPNYGYTF.

This clone was detected once. V gene TRBV6-5 combines with J gene TRBJ1-2, with D possibly TRBD1 on 6 matching bases. The V gene's germline CDR1 is MNHEY and CDR2 SVGAGI. This CDR3 has 13 residues. V dropped 7 bases and J dropped 4 bases, with 13 bases sitting between them. Written as DNA, the CDR3 is TGTGCCAGCACCCACCGGGACACCTATGGCTACACCTTC. Its protein is CASTHRDTYGYTF.

V gene TRBV7-9 combines with J gene TRBJ2-3; tentative D call: TRBD2 (5 bases). V was clipped by 5 bases and J by 4 bases, with 10 bases between them. The CDR3 contains 13 residues. The V gene's germline CDR1 is SEHNR and CDR2 FQNEAQ (reference sequence). The CDR3: CASSPSGADTQYF. CDR3 bases: TGTGCCAGCAGCCCCTCCGGGGCAGATACGCAGTATTTT.